These 29 T cell receptor beta chains came from one sample sequenced in a study of control samples from healthy donors and cancer patients. Data came from immunoSEQ multiplex PCR; TCRdb stores just in-frame clones and leaves some out. The table includes 150,000 to 200,000 clones, 85% to 95% detected once. What was sequenced was blood. These TCRs come from a man aged 25 to 45 in good health.

V usage is TRBV19 and J usage is TRBJ2-2; 9 bases line up with TRBD2. The CDR3 spans 19 residues. Germline V gives CDR1 LNHDA, CDR2 SQIVND (reference sequence). Germline trimming cut 4 bases from V and 4 bases from J; bases unmatched to any gene: 16. CDR3 DNA sequence: TGTGCCAGTAGTAGGGAGCTAGCGGGACCGGGGGGTAGCACCGGGGAGCTGTTTTTT. Translating gives CASSRELAGPGGSTGELFF.

This chain joins TRBV19 and TRBJ1-4, with 9 bases lining up with TRBD1. J lost 7 bases, V lost 3 bases, and 6 bases had no gene match. Germline CDR1 reads LNHDA; CDR2 reads SQIVND (reference sequence). CDR3 length: 15 residues. CDR3 nucleotide sequence: TGTGCCAGTAGTATTATGGGACAGGGAGGTGAAAAACTGTTTTTT. Its translation: CASSIMGQGGEKLFF.

A single count supports this clone. The CDR3 protein is CASSLSAGVHEQYF. CDR3 bases: TGTGCCAGCAGCTTATCCGCGGGAGTCCACGAGCAGTACTTC. The V gene is TRBV7-9, the J gene TRBJ2-7; 7 bases line up with TRBD2. This CDR3 comprises 14 residues. After removal of 2 bases from V and 5 bases from J, the junction contained 6 bases not matched to a gene. From germline, CDR1 is SEHNR and CDR2 FQNEAQ (reference sequence).

The genes are TRBV7-2 and TRBJ2-1; D is unresolved. The CDR3 sequence is 14 residues long. The ends were cut back, 4 bases at V and 0 bases at J, with 7 bases in the middle. Germline V CDR1 and CDR2: SGHTA, FQGNSA. The CDR3 nucleotides are TGTGCCAGCAGCTGGAGAAGCTCCTACAATGAGCAGTTCTTC. Translated: CASSWRSSYNEQFF.

V is TRBV28 and J is TRBJ1-5; 8 bases are a match to TRBD1. The ends lost 6 bases at V and 8 bases at J; junction bases unmatched: 9. This CDR3 spans 14 amino acids. Germline lookup yields CDR1 MDHEN and CDR2 SYDVKM. The CDR3 DNA follows: TGTGCCAGCAGGACCTTGACAGGGGATAAGCCCCAGCATTTT. It is translated as CASRTLTGDKPQHF.

The chain has TRBV5-1 and TRBJ1-1; no reliable D call. The CDR3 totals 16 residues. Germline assignment: CDR1 SGHRS and CDR2 YFSETQ. Trimming took 3 bases from V and 2 from J, leaving 17 bases between them. CDR3 nucleotides: TGCGCCAGCAGCTGGACCTCAAGCTCCTTAAACACTGAAGCTTTCTTT. Amino acids: CASSWTSSSLNTEAFF. The full variable domain, rest sourced from reference TRBV5-1 and TRBJ1-1, is KAGVTQTPRYLIKTRGQQVTLSCSPISGHRSVSWYQQTPGQGLQFLFEYFSETQRNKGNFPGRFSGRQFSNSRSEMNVSTLELGDSALYLCASSWTSSSLNTEAFFGQGTRLTVV.

The J gene is TRBJ2-7, the V gene TRBV2, with TRBD1 matching 11 bases. With V trimmed by 4 bases and J by 3 bases, 8 bases remained unmatched. CDR1 and CDR2 (germline): SNHLY, FYNNEI. The CDR3 has 16 residues. The CDR3 nucleotides are TGTGCCAGCAGTGCCGGGACAGGGGGGGTTTTCTACGAGCAGTACTTC. Its translation is CASSAGTGGVFYEQYF. The full variable domain, completed using reference TRBV2 and TRBJ2-7, is EPEVTQTPSHQVTQMGQEVILRCVPISNHLYFYWYRQILGQKVEFLVSFYNNEISEKSEIFDDQFSVERPDGSNFTLKIRSTKLEDSAMYFCASSAGTGGVFYEQYFGPGTRLTVT.

The chain links TRBV6-6 to TRBJ2-1; 14 bases are a match to TRBD2. Germline CDR1 and CDR2: MNHNY and SVGAGI (reference sequence). V gave up 6 bases and J gave up 6 bases; unmatched junction bases: 4. This CDR3 comprises 15 residues. CDR3 region: CASSSGLAGGNEQFF. Written as DNA, the CDR3 is TGTGCCAGCAGCTCCGGACTAGCGGGGGGCAATGAGCAGTTCTTC.

The V gene is TRBV6-6, the J gene TRBJ2-7; 9 bases match TRBD1. The ends lost 2 bases at V and 0 bases at J; junction bases unmatched: 5. From germline, CDR1 is MNHNY and CDR2 SVGAGI (reference sequence). The CDR3 contains 16 residues. The CDR3 DNA sequence: TGTGCCAGCAGTTACACCACAGGGGGCCCCTCCTACGAGCAGTACTTC. Translation: CASSYTTGGPSYEQYF.

The CDR3 bases are TGTGCCAGCAGTACACAACCGGGACTAGAGAGGAATGAGCAGTTCTTC. It yields the protein CASSTQPGLERNEQFF. The gene calls are TRBV5-6 and TRBJ2-1, with TRBD2 matching over 8 bases. J was trimmed by 7 bases and V by 5 bases; bases with no gene match: 14. From germline, CDR1 is SGHDT and CDR2 YYEEEE. The CDR3 is made up of 16 amino acids.

This chain links TRBV2 with TRBJ2-1, with D hard to call. The V gene's germline CDR1 is SNHLY and CDR2 FYNNEI. V lost 4 bases and J 7 bases, leaving 5 bases between the germline ends. The CDR3 length is 11 residues. The chain's CDR3 is CASSVWNEQFF. For the CDR3, the DNA is TGTGCCAGCAGTGTTTGGAATGAGCAGTTCTTC.

The chain is built from TRBV19 and TRBJ1-1; unclear D gene. V shed 8 bases and J shed 3 bases, with 13 bases lying between them. This CDR3 contains 13 residues. Germline assignment: CDR1 LNHDA and CDR2 SQIVND (reference sequence). CDR3 bases: TGTGCCAGTGGGGTTGGGTGGGACACTGAAGCTTTCTTT. Protein product: CASGVGWDTEAFF. Based on the CDR3 plus reference TRBV19 and TRBJ1-1, the full variable domain is DGGITQSPKYLFRKEGQNVTLSCEQNLNHDAMYWYRQDPGQGLRLIYYSQIVNDFQKGDIAEGYSVSREKKESFPLTVTSAQKNPTAFYLCASGVGWDTEAFFGQGTRLTVV.

This sequence joins TRBV28 and TRBJ1-6; D is ambiguous. CDR1 and CDR2 from the germline V gene are MDHEN and SYDVKM. The CDR3 sequence is 12 residues long. V was shortened by 3 bases and J by 8 bases, with 5 bases between the two germline ends. CDR3 sequence reads: CASSFRHSPLHF. The CDR3 DNA reads TGTGCCAGCAGTTTCAGGCATTCACCCCTCCACTTT.

The gene calls are TRBV6-9 and TRBJ2-7, with 7 bases that match TRBD2. V lost 11 bases and J lost 2; bases outside the gene matches: 15. The CDR3 has 15 amino acids. Germline CDR1 and CDR2: MNHGY and SVAAGI. CDR3 protein: CAAIPAQRGPYEQYF. CDR3 DNA sequence: TGTGCCGCCATTCCGGCCCAGCGGGGACCCTACGAGCAGTACTTC.

The chain couples TRBV19 to TRBJ1-5; a possible D gene is TRBD1 (5 bases). V lost 8 bases to trimming and J lost 4 bases, with 15 bases between them. CDR3 length: 14 amino acids. CDR1 LNHDA and CDR2 SQIVND come from the germline V gene (reference sequence). The CDR3 protein is CASVNDRTNQPQHF. The DNA of the CDR3 is TGTGCCAGTGTGAACGACAGAACTAATCAGCCCCAGCATTTT.

The CDR3 nucleotides are TGTGCCAGTAGTAAGGCTTCGGGCAATCAGCCCCAGCATTTT. Translated, it gives CASSKASGNQPQHF. V usage is TRBV19 and J usage is TRBJ1-5; D is unresolved. The germline V and J ends were trimmed by 4 bases and 2 bases, with 9 bases remaining between them. Germline CDR1 and CDR2: LNHDA and SQIVND (reference sequence). The CDR3 length is 14 residues.

The V call is TRBV24-1, the J call TRBJ2-4, with 8 nucleotides matching TRBD2. This CDR3 has 16 residues. Germline CDR1 is KGHDR and CDR2 is SFDVKD. After removal of 9 bases from V and 3 bases from J, the junction contained 12 bases not matched to a gene. The CDR3 here is CATAESGSSVKNIQYF. The CDR3 region has the DNA TGTGCCACCGCTGAGAGCGGGAGTTCCGTCAAAAACATTCAGTACTTC.

The gene calls are TRBV7-3 and TRBJ2-3; 7 bases match TRBD2. V gave up 1 base and J gave up 1 base; unmatched junction bases: 5. Germline lookup yields CDR1 SGHTA and CDR2 FQGTGA. The CDR3 runs to 16 residues. Here the CDR3 reads CASSLKAGAGTDTQYF. DNA for the CDR3: TGTGCCAGCAGCTTAAAGGCGGGAGCCGGCACAGATACGCAGTATTTT.

The chain recombines TRBV5-1 with TRBJ1-1, with D tentatively TRBD1 (5 bases). CDR3 size: 12 residues. The germline V gene has CDR1 SGHRS and CDR2 YFSETQ. Trimming pared 4 bases from V and 11 bases from J, leaving 15 bases between. In DNA form, the CDR3 reads TGCGCCAGCAGCAGGGACGCACGAGGCGCTTTCTTT. Its translation is CASSRDARGAFF.

The gene calls are TRBV5-1 and TRBJ1-6; no definite D call. The germline CDR1 and CDR2 sequences are SGHRS and YFSETQ. CDR3 size: 14 residues. Trimming left V 4 bases short and J 9 bases short, with 14 bases between. The CDR3 nucleotides read TGCGCCAGCAGCCGAGAAGATCCTGGTTCACCCCTCCACTTT. Amino acid sequence: CASSREDPGSPLHF.

This clone came up once. The V call is TRBV18, the J call TRBJ2-1; 12 positions match TRBD2. With V trimmed by 4 bases and J by 0 bases, 7 bases remained unmatched. CDR1 and CDR2 (germline): KGHSH, LQKENI. The CDR3 covers 18 residues. The CDR3 sequence is CASSRQLAGGFSYNEQFF. The CDR3 DNA reads TGTGCCAGCTCACGGCAACTAGCGGGGGGATTCTCCTACAATGAGCAGTTCTTC.

V and J are TRBV11-2 and TRBJ2-3; 12 bases agree with TRBD2. V lost 6 bases and J lost 2; bases outside the gene matches: 3. Germline V gene sequence: CDR1 SGHAT, CDR2 FQNNGV. The CDR3 has 15 residues. CDR3 protein: CASRTSGGYTDTQYF. CDR3 in DNA: TGTGCCAGCAGGACTAGCGGGGGCTACACAGATACGCAGTATTTT. The full variable domain, completed using reference TRBV11-2 and TRBJ2-3, is EAGVAQSPRYKIIEKRQSVAFWCNPISGHATLYWYQQILGQGPKLLIQFQNNGVVDDSQLPKDRFSAERLKGVDSTLKIQPAKLEDSAVYLCASRTSGGYTDTQYFGPGTRLTVL.

The chain is built from TRBV5-8 and TRBJ2-3; 8 bases align to TRBD1. J gave up 6 bases and V 4 bases, and 10 bases lay outside the gene matches. The CDR3 runs to 15 residues. Germline loops: CDR1 SGHTS, CDR2 YDEGEE. Here the CDR3 DNA reads TGTGCCAGCAGCCCAGGGCAGGGGGCGCGGGATACGCAGTATTTT. This sequence encodes CASSPGQGARDTQYF.

The rearrangement uses TRBV10-3 and TRBJ2-3; TRBD2 is a possible D gene (5 bases). Trimming removed 7 bases at V and 2 bases at J, with 10 bases between. Germline CDR1 ENHRY, CDR2 SYGVKD. The CDR3 loop spans 13 amino acids. CDR3 sequence (DNA): TGTGCCATCACTGATGGACTCACAGATACGCAGTATTTT. Its translation is CAITDGLTDTQYF.

The gene calls are TRBV4-3 and TRBJ1-2, with a tentative D call TRBD1 (5 bases). Germline V gene lookup returns CDR1 LGHNA and CDR2 YSLEER. Trimming removed 2 bases at V and 4 bases at J, with 14 bases between. The CDR3 is made up of 15 amino acids. The CDR3 sequence is CASSQLGQGGYGYTF. In nucleotides, the CDR3 is TGCGCCAGCAGCCAACTCGGGCAGGGAGGCTATGGCTACACCTTC.

The gene calls are TRBV7-9 and TRBJ1-5; unclear D gene. The germline V gene has CDR1 SEHNR and CDR2 FQNEAQ (reference sequence). The CDR3 length is 19 residues. Trimming pared 2 bases from V and 6 bases from J, leaving 26 bases between. For the CDR3, the DNA is TGTGCCAGCAGCTTAAATCACCGGCAGGACGCTAGGTACGGTCAGCCCCAGCATTTT. Translating it yields CASSLNHRQDARYGQPQHF.

The chain uses TRBV2 and TRBJ1-5; D remains ambiguous. Germline assignment: CDR1 SNHLY and CDR2 FYNNEI. Deletions cut 5 bases from V and 1 base from J, with 12 bases between. CDR3 length: 15 residues. The CDR3: CASSRSGKSNQPQHF. DNA of the CDR3: TGTGCCAGCAGTCGGTCCGGGAAAAGCAATCAGCCCCAGCATTTT.

The chain joins TRBV6-5 to TRBJ1-1; D might be TRBD1 (6 bases). Germline V gene sequence: CDR1 MNHEY, CDR2 SVGAGI. Trimming took 0 bases from V and 1 from J, leaving 9 bases between them. The CDR3 contains 15 residues. DNA of the CDR3: TGTGCCAGCAGTTACTCGCACAGGGCGAACACTGAAGCTTTCTTT. It is translated as CASSYSHRANTEAFF.

This clone appeared a few times. The chain recombines TRBV25-1 with TRBJ2-1; D is ambiguous. The CDR3 runs 15 residues. V lost 0 bases and J lost 3, with 9 bases in between. The germline V gene encodes CDR1 MGHDK and CDR2 SYGVNS. CDR3 bases: TGTGCCAGCAGTGAATATGGCGCTAGCTACAATGAGCAGTTCTTC. Translating it yields CASSEYGASYNEQFF.